This T cell receptor (beta chain) was captured in a study of OX40 agonist ivuxolimab in advanced cancers. Assay: immunoSEQ multiplex PCR; the TCRdb copy retains only in-frame clones and omits some. The data show some 80,000 clones, roughly nine tenths seen once. The junction had 7 bases not matched to a gene; V was cut back by 5 bases and J by 5 bases. The CDR3 covers 14 residues. Germline CDR1 and CDR2: MDHEN and SYDVKM. The sequenced sample was CD4+ or CD8+ T cells sorted from blood, obtained in a trial of the OX40 agonist ivuxolimab. The receptor was derived from an adult with an advanced solid tumor such as melanoma, head and neck, liver or kidney cancer. The chain joins TRBV28 to TRBJ1-1, with 8 bases fitting TRBD1. CDR3 nucleotides: TGTGCCAGCAGTCCTCAGGGGGCGGGGACTGAAGCTTTCTTT. Its protein is CASSPQGAGTEAFF. Based on the CDR3 plus reference TRBV28 and TRBJ1-1, the full variable domain is DVKVTQSSRYLVKRTGEKVFLECVQDMDHENMFWYRQDPGLGLRLIYFSYDVKMKEKGDIPEGYSVSREKKERFSLILESASTNQTSMYLCASSPQGAGTEAFFGQGTRLTVV.